This T cell receptor (beta chain) came from a study of vaccination and CD4 T cells after COVID-19. In its sample, this clonotype is medium-sized. Antigen: not known. V was cut by 6 bases and J by 11 bases, with 20 bases left in between. In germline, CDR1 is MNHEY, CDR2 SVGEGT. This CDR3 contains 14 residues. The treatment is: approximately nine-day PBMC culture with coronavirus spike peptide pools or control peptides (ViraFEST assay). Scientists ran DNA taken from cultured CD4+ T cells through the Oncomine TCR Beta short-read assay for sequencing. TCRdb passed the PCR reads through MiXCR, listing each CDR3 protein once. The repertoire consists of approximately 21,000 distinct CDR3 sequences, with more than 20% occurring once and the leading ten covering 11%.

The chain has TRBV6-2 or TRBV6-3 and TRBJ1-5; unclear D gene. Material for sequencing was cultured CD4+ T cells from blood. This sequence originates from a human donor with COVID-19. The CDR3 loop reads CASRPGGSLGSQHF. CDR3 in DNA: TGTGCCAGCAGGCCAGGAGGGTCCCTAGGTTCCCAGCATTTT.